The 27 T cell receptor beta chains listed next were all sequenced from one sample in a study of blood T cells in healthy people across ages. The second PCR ran 7 to 11 cycles with a sample-barcoded 5' primer and J-beta primers. TCRdb analysed the 5' RACE reads with MiXCR anew, one entry per CDR3 protein. In the table there are 700,000 to 850,000 distinct CDR3 sequences, 35% to 40% of which are singletons. Sequencing was carried out using blood. Every receptor here comes from a man between 18 and 29 years old in good health.

In this sample, this clonotype turned up a few times. The chain links TRBV24-1 to TRBJ2-3, with D possibly matching TRBD1 (5 bases). The CDR3 spans 13 residues. V was clipped by 3 bases and J by 4 bases, with 7 bases between them. Germline V gene data show CDR1 as KGHDR and CDR2 as SFDVKD. In DNA, the CDR3 is TGTGCCACCAGTGATGGGGCGCCAGATACGCAGTATTTT. It is translated as CATSDGAPDTQYF.

A remark on this clonotype: Just one base apart from a much larger clone, this may be a read error. The V call is TRBV5-5, the J call TRBJ2-3; D not resolved. The CDR3 extends over 15 amino acids. CDR1 SGHKS and CDR2 YYEKEE come from the germline V gene (reference sequence). Deletions cut 0 bases from V and 0 bases from J, with 8 bases between. DNA for the CDR3: TGTGCCAGCAGCTTGGAACGGCCTAGCACAGATACGCAGTATTTT. Its translation is CASSLERPSTDTQYF. Variable domain in full (rest from reference TRBV5-5 and TRBJ2-3): DAGVTQSPTHLIKTRGQQVTLRCSPISGHKSVSWYQQVLGQGPQFIFQYYEKEERGRGNFPDRFSARQFPNYSSELNVNALLLGDSALYLCASSLERPSTDTQYFGPGTRLTVL.

This chain links TRBV10-3 with TRBJ2-1, with D hard to call. The CDR3 contains 14 residues. Looked up from germline, CDR1 is ENHRY and CDR2 is SYGVKD. The V gene lost 0 bases and the J gene lost 4 bases, with 7 bases spanning the gap. The CDR3 DNA reads as TGTGCCATCAGTGAGTCCCCACAGTACAATGAGCAGTTCTTC. It translates to CAISESPQYNEQFF.

Points on this clonotype: Possible read error: a much larger clone is one base away. V and J are TRBV7-9 and TRBJ2-6, with a tentative D call TRBD2 (5 bases). The CDR3 has 18 residues. Germline V lookup: CDR1 SEHNR, CDR2 FQNEAQ (reference sequence). V was clipped by 6 bases and J by 0 bases, with 18 bases between them. CDR3 DNA: TGTGCCAGCAGAGATAAGGCGGGCAGCGTCTCTGGGGCCAACGTCCTGACTTTC. The encoded protein is CASRDKAGSVSGANVLTF.

This chain joins TRBV11-1 and TRBJ2-3; a possible D gene is TRBD2 (5 bases). Germline V lookup: CDR1 SGHAT, CDR2 FQDESV (reference sequence). The CDR3 totals 15 residues. V lost 4 bases to trimming and J lost 3 bases, with 14 bases between them. The CDR3 DNA reads TGTGCCAGCAGCTCTGGACTCAAAGGGACAGATACGCAGTATTTT. Residues: CASSSGLKGTDTQYF. The whole variable domain, remainder taken from reference TRBV11-1 and TRBJ2-3, is EAEVAQSPRYKITEKSQAVAFWCDPISGHATLYWYRQILGQGPELLVQFQDESVVDDSQLPKDRFSAERLKGVDSTLKIQPAELGDSAMYLCASSSGLKGTDTQYFGPGTRLTVL.

The rearrangement links TRBV14 to TRBJ2-1; TRBD2 is a possible D gene (5 bases). CDR3 length: 16 residues. Germline V gene lookup returns CDR1 SGHDN and CDR2 FVKESK. V gave up 1 base and J gave up 1 base, with 11 bases separating them. CDR3: CASSQVFGRSYNEQFF. DNA for the CDR3: TGTGCCAGCAGCCAAGTCTTTGGGAGATCCTACAATGAGCAGTTCTTC.

This clonotype appeared a few times. V and J are TRBV2 and TRBJ2-1; perhaps TRBD1 as D (6 bases). This CDR3 region has 13 residues. The germline V gene has CDR1 SNHLY and CDR2 FYNNEI. V lost 7 bases to trimming and J lost 12 bases, with 19 bases between them. This chain's CDR3 is CASTSGTPSSQFF. CDR3 nucleotides: TGTGCCAGCACCTCCGGGACACCATCCTCGCAGTTCTTC.

This clonotype was recorded many times. This chain connects TRBV20-1 to TRBJ1-2; D is possibly TRBD1 (5 bases). V lost 3 bases and J lost 5, with 13 bases in between. CDR1 and CDR2 (germline): DFQATT, SNEGSKA (reference sequence). The CDR3 contains 13 residues. CDR3 protein: CSARSNRGYGYTF. The CDR3 bases are TGCAGTGCTAGGAGCAACCGGGGGTATGGCTACACCTTC.

CDR3 nucleotides: TGCAGTGCTAGAGATTGGAGAGCGGGGGGGCCTAATGAGCAGTTCTTC. Its translation is CSARDWRAGGPNEQFF. The rearrangement links TRBV20-1 to TRBJ2-1, with 10 bases identical to TRBD2. J was trimmed by 7 bases and V by 0 bases; bases with no gene match: 9. This CDR3 comprises 16 residues. CDR1 DFQATT and CDR2 SNEGSKA come from the germline V gene (reference sequence).

This clonotype was observed a handful of times. J is TRBJ2-7 and V is TRBV7-2, with a weak D call TRBD1 (5 bases). Germline values: CDR1 SGHTA, CDR2 FQGNSA. Trimming pared 2 bases from V and 6 bases from J, leaving 11 bases between. The CDR3 is 13 amino acids. CDR3 sequence reads: CASSLRQGGEQYF. The CDR3 DNA reads as TGTGCCAGCAGCTTACGTCAGGGCGGCGAGCAGTACTTC.

This clonotype was observed a few times. The chain employs TRBV12-3 or TRBV12-4 and TRBJ2-7; D may be TRBD1 or TRBD2 (6 bases each). Judging by the DNA end, TRBJ2-5 fits better; the J call may be wrong. The CDR3 spans 12 residues. The CDR3 reads CASKGGRETQYF. The CDR3, as DNA: TGTGCCAGCAAGGGGGGCAGGGAGACCCAGTACTTC.

The V call is TRBV16, the J call TRBJ1-2; 8 positions match TRBD1. The V gene's germline CDR1 is KGHSY and CDR2 FQNENV. V lost 2 bases and J lost 4; bases outside the gene matches: 6. The CDR3 consists of 15 residues. The CDR3 region is CASSQTWTGTYGYTF. The CDR3 DNA follows: TGTGCCAGCAGCCAAACCTGGACAGGGACCTATGGCTACACCTTC. Combining the CDR3 with reference TRBV16 and TRBJ1-2 gives the whole variable domain GEEVAQTPKHLVRGEGQKAKLYCAPIKGHSYVFWYQQVLKNEFKFLISFQNENVFDETGMPKERFSAKCLPNSPCSLEIQATKLEDSAVYFCASSQTWTGTYGYTFGSGTRLTVV.

This clonotype was seen a few times. The V call is TRBV3-1, the J call TRBJ2-3, with TRBD2 identical over 7 bases. This CDR3 is 15 amino acids long. Germline V gene lookup returns CDR1 LGHDT and CDR2 YNNKEL (reference sequence). After removal of 6 bases from V and 2 bases from J, the junction contained 8 bases not matched to a gene. Here the CDR3 reads CASRYSGRDTDTQYF. CDR3 coding DNA: TGTGCCAGCAGATATAGCGGGCGAGACACAGATACGCAGTATTTT.

The sample holds many counts of this clonotype. CDR3 loop: CASSLDRNEQFF. As DNA, the CDR3 is TGTGCCAGCAGCCTTGACCGGAATGAGCAGTTCTTC. The rearrangement joins TRBV12-3 or TRBV12-4 to TRBJ2-1; unclear D gene. V lost 6 bases and J 7 bases, leaving 10 bases between the germline ends. This CDR3 is 12 amino acids long.

This sequence joins TRBV25-1 and TRBJ2-5, with D possibly matching TRBD1 (6 bases). The assigned J gene may be wrong: the sequence end matches TRBJ2-1 better. CDR1 is MGHDK, CDR2 SYGVNS, per germline. The CDR3 totals 14 residues. CDR3 loop: CASSEWGTQETQFF. CDR3 DNA sequence: TGTGCCAGCAGTGAATGGGGGACACAAGAGACCCAGTTCTTC.

Worth noting for this clonotype: A much larger clone differs from this one at a single base, so this may be a read error. The rearrangement joins TRBV14 to TRBJ2-5, with a weak D call TRBD2 (6 bases). The V gene lost 4 bases and the J gene lost 11 bases, with 20 bases spanning the gap. This CDR3 is 14 amino acids long. CDR1 is SGHDN and CDR2 is FVKESK in the germline V gene. The CDR3: CASSPGLRNNEQYF. The CDR3 DNA is TGTGCCAGCAGCCCGGGACTGAGGAACAATGAGCAGTACTTC.

This clonotype was seen a handful of times. This chain joins TRBV15 and TRBJ1-1; D possibly corresponds to TRBD1 (6 bases). CDR3 length: 14 amino acids. Trimming left V 3 bases short and J 3 bases short, with 11 bases between. Germline values: CDR1 LNHNV, CDR2 YYDKDF (reference sequence). CDR3 sequence reads: CATSRDRSHTEAFF. The CDR3 nucleotides read TGTGCCACCAGCAGGGACAGATCGCACACTGAAGCTTTCTTT.

This clonotype turned up a few times. The chain is built from TRBV7-2 and TRBJ2-7; 11 bases map to TRBD2. CDR1 is SGHTA, CDR2 FQGNSA, per germline. The CDR3 spans 16 residues. V lost 4 bases and J lost 7; bases outside the gene matches: 12. For the CDR3, the DNA is TGTGCCAGCAGCTCCTATCTAGCGGGGGGAGGAAATGAGCAGTACTTC. It is translated as CASSSYLAGGGNEQYF.

This sequence joins TRBV15 and TRBJ2-3, with TRBD2 matching over 7 bases. The CDR3 is 18 residues long. Trimming at V came to 4 bases and at J to 1 base, leaving 14 bases not matched to a gene. Germline CDR1 LNHNV, CDR2 YYDKDF (reference sequence). The CDR3 nucleotides are TGTGCCACCAGCACGCTTGGGGAGGGACGAGGAGGCACAGATACGCAGTATTTT. Translation gives CATSTLGEGRGGTDTQYF. The variable domain in full, with the rest retrieved from reference TRBV15 and TRBJ2-3, is DAMVIQNPRYQVTQFGKPVTLSCSQTLNHNVMYWYQQKSSQAPKLLFHYYDKDFNNEADTPDNFQSRRPNTSFCFLDIRSPGLGDTAMYLCATSTLGEGRGGTDTQYFGPGTRLTVL.

This clonotype showed up just once. This chain joins TRBV4-3 and TRBJ2-5; unclear D gene. Trimming cost V 1 base and J 1 base, with 13 bases left between them. The CDR3 length is 16 residues. The germline CDR1 and CDR2 sequences are LGHNA and YSLEER. CDR3 region: CASSQAMERFQETQYF. CDR3 DNA sequence: TGCGCCAGCAGCCAAGCAATGGAACGGTTCCAAGAGACCCAGTACTTC.

The V gene is TRBV6-2 or TRBV6-3, the J gene TRBJ1-1, with D tentatively TRBD1 (6 bases). The CDR3 consists of 11 residues. Germline lookup yields CDR1 MNHEY and CDR2 SVGEGT. V was clipped by 5 bases and J by 8 bases, with 9 bases between them. Written as DNA, the CDR3 is TGTGCCAGCAGTGGGGACAACGAAGCTTTCTTT. This gives the protein CASSGDNEAFF.

As to this clonotype: An end of the junction does not agree with germline; a read error may underlie this. The chain recombines TRBV12-3 or TRBV12-4 with TRBJ2-7, with TRBD2 as a possible D gene (7 bases). CDR3 length equals 15 residues. CDR3 region: CTSSSLAGASGEQYF. The CDR3 bases are TGTACCAGCAGCTCTCTCGCGGGGGCGTCGGGTGAGCAGTACTTC.

The chain carries TRBV4-3 and TRBJ2-7; the D gene could be TRBD1 or TRBD2 (5 bases each). This CDR3 is 15 amino acids long. The germline V gene encodes CDR1 LGHNA and CDR2 YSLEER. V gave up 1 base and J gave up 3 bases, with 13 bases separating them. The CDR3 protein is CASSQGGGQYYEQYF. As DNA, the CDR3 is TGCGCCAGCAGCCAAGGGGGCGGGCAATACTACGAGCAGTACTTC.

The chain uses TRBV7-2 and TRBJ1-3, with TRBD1 matching 7 bases. The CDR3 has 15 amino acids. Germline V gene sequence: CDR1 SGHTA, CDR2 FQGNSA. With V trimmed by 0 bases and J by 7 bases, 6 bases remained unmatched. The CDR3 loop is CASSLARGGGNTIYF. CDR3 coding DNA: TGTGCCAGCAGCTTAGCGCGCGGAGGGGGCAACACCATATATTTT.

The chain has TRBV5-5 and TRBJ2-7; D not certain. The CDR3 length is 14 residues. CDR1 and CDR2 (germline): SGHKS, YYEKEE (reference sequence). V was clipped by 0 bases and J by 3 bases, with 10 bases between them. The CDR3 DNA sequence: TGTGCCAGCAGCTTGGGGTCAGGAAACTACGAGCAGTACTTC. Its translation is CASSLGSGNYEQYF.

The rearrangement joins TRBV6-6 to TRBJ2-3; possible D gene TRBD1, 5 bases. V lost 0 bases and J 2 bases, leaving 9 bases between the germline ends. Germline CDR1 MNHNY, CDR2 SVGAGI (reference sequence). This CDR3 contains 15 residues. CDR3 residues: CASSYSGQATDTQYF. In DNA form, the CDR3 reads TGTGCCAGCAGTTACTCGGGGCAGGCCACAGATACGCAGTATTTT.

The chain links TRBV5-1 to TRBJ1-1; D might be TRBD1 (6 bases). V gave up 0 bases and J gave up 1 base, with 10 bases separating them. Germline V gives CDR1 SGHRS, CDR2 YFSETQ. CDR3 length: 15 amino acids. The CDR3 DNA reads TGCGCCAGCAGCTTGGATTGGGGGGCGAACACTGAAGCTTTCTTT. This codes for CASSLDWGANTEAFF.